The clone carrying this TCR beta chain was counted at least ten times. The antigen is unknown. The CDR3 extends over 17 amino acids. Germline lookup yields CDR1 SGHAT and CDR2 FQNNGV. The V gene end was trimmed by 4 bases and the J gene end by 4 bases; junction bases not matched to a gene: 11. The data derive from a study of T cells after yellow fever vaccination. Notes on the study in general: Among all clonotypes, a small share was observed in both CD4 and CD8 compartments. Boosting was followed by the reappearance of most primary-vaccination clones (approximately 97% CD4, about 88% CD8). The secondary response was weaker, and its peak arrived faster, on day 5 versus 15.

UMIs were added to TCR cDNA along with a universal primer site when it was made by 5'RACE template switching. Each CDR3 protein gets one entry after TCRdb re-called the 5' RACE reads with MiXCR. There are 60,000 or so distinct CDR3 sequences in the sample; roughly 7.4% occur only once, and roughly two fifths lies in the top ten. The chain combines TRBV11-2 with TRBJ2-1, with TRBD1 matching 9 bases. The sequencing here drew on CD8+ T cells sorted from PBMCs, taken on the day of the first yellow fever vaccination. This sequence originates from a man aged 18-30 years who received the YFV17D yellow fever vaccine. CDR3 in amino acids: CASSYPDRGLIYNEQFF. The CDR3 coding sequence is TGTGCCAGCAGCTACCCGGACAGGGGTCTTATTTACAATGAGCAGTTCTTC. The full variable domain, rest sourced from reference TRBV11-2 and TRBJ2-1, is EAGVAQSPRYKIIEKRQSVAFWCNPISGHATLYWYQQILGQGPKLLIQFQNNGVVDDSQLPKDRFSAERLKGVDSTLKIQPAKLEDSAVYLCASSYPDRGLIYNEQFFGPGTRLTVL.